This TCR beta chain was identified in a study of beta chain features in type 1 diabetes. Cells sorted by CD45RO/CCR7/CD25/CD127/CD95/CD27 comprised CD4+ naive, central memory, regulatory and stem cell-like memory cells. Points on this clone: What it recognizes is unknown.

Study results and limitations: Within each of all four CD4+ subsets, Type 1 diabetes patients had TCRB CDR3s that were moderately but significantly shorter.

Expressed TCRB transcripts were sequenced, since all the RNA that had been isolated was reverse transcribed. This table comes from immunoSEQ multiplex PCR, and its TCRdb copy is limited to in-frame clones, with some not included. The repertoire includes approximately 250,000 clones, roughly a tenth of them detected once, and around 0.017% sits in the top ten. The CDR3 contains 15 residues. Per the germline V gene, CDR1 is SGHRS and CDR2 is YFSETQ. V shed 4 bases and J shed 0 bases, with 10 bases lying between them. V is TRBV5-1 and J is TRBJ2-2; a possible D gene is TRBD1 (5 bases). The sequence came from a young man with type 1 diabetes. Sequencing was performed on naive CD4+ T cells from blood. The CDR3 reads CASSMTDANTGELFF. In DNA form, the CDR3 reads TGCGCCAGCAGCATGACAGACGCGAACACCGGGGAGCTGTTTTTT.